The following is a T cell receptor beta chain sequence with its context. What it recognizes is unknown. The data were obtained in a study of graft-versus-host responses after intestinal transplantation. Study information: Anti-thymocyte globulin induction preceded 2 to 4 years of tacrolimus and steroid maintenance in all recipients.

Germline CDR1 is SGHDT and CDR2 is YYEEEE. Deletions cut 0 bases from V and 4 bases from J, with 7 bases between. This CDR3 contains 13 residues. Study-wide results and caveats: GvH clones surfaced in recipient marrow, some emerging earlier in ileum or blood. Individuals carrying graft-donor T cell macrochimerism showed high graft-versus-host to host-versus-graft clonal ratios in allografts.

Both intraepithelial and lamina propria lymphocytes were released by processing graft tissue. Profiling relied on immunoSEQ multiplex PCR, and the TCRdb table lists in-frame clones only, not all of them. This table holds some 15,000 clones, roughly 80% found once. J is TRBJ2-5 and V is TRBV5-6; D remains unclear. The starting material was ileum tissue, obtained roughly 98 days after intestinal transplant. This clonotype originated in a human patient who received an intestinal transplant, so some T cells may come from the graft donor. The CDR3 coding sequence is TGTGCCAGCAGCTTGGGGTTACCAGAGACCCAGTACTTC. Translated: CASSLGLPETQYF.